Listed below are T cell receptor beta chains from one sample, sequenced in a study of identifying expanded T cells in peripheral blood. This table comes from immunoSEQ multiplex PCR, and its TCRdb copy is limited to in-frame clones, with some not included. The table records around 130,000 clones, about 86% of them present only once. Sequencing used blood. These receptors were taken from a person aged 18 to 75 in good health. The CDR3 runs from the conserved cysteine through the conserved F or W. Part of the rows lack a size; the others show once, few, many or a class for expanded clones.

abundance,j_gene,len,v_gene,CDR3aa
-,TRBJ1-2,12,TRBV4-3,CASSRGQGELGF
once,TRBJ2-7,13,TRBV5-1,CASSLGQGGEQYF
-,TRBJ1-5,15,TRBV27,CASSLNRGSNQPQHF
-,TRBJ1-2,16,TRBV5-1,CASSLAPGPTSYGYTF
-,TRBJ1-4,13,TRBV5-1,CASSFSQNEKLFF
-,TRBJ2-3,16,TRBV4-2,CASSHNSGGLSDTQYF
-,TRBJ2-7,16,TRBV18,CASSPPMTGGPLEQYF
-,TRBJ2-2,16,TRBV7-3,CASSLNGGAGPGELFF
-,TRBJ1-6,13,TRBV5-6,CASSWEDNSPLHF
-,TRBJ2-7,13,TRBV7-2,CASSSGQLREQYF
-,TRBJ2-1,15,TRBV19,CASSVIQGVYNEQFF
-,TRBJ2-7,13,TRBV7-8,CASSLGQEYEQYF
-,TRBJ2-2,14,TRBV28,CASSTGTHTGELFF
-,TRBJ1-4,15,TRBV6-5,CASSYSLRGREKLFF
few,TRBJ1-1,16,TRBV7-9,CASTPAGGASNTEAFF
-,TRBJ2-5,15,TRBV27,CASSPEGDAQETQYF
-,TRBJ2-7,14,TRBV6-5,CASSYRADLYEQYF
-,TRBJ2-5,13,TRBV28,CASSSGARETQYF
-,TRBJ2-7,14,TRBV5-5,CASSSQAGPYEQYF
-,TRBJ2-1,15,TRBV29-1,CSVKTSSVGANEQFF
-,TRBJ2-7,13,TRBV7-3,CASSLEITYEQYF
-,TRBJ1-3,11,TRBV6-1,CAQGAGNTIYF
once,TRBJ1-4,14,TRBV7-9,CASSFDRGREKLFF
-,TRBJ2-7,15,TRBV5-4,CASSPRTSGGYEQYF
-,TRBJ2-6,15,TRBV2,CASTQGVAGANVLTF
-,TRBJ2-6,17,TRBV30,CAWSVPPSSSGANVLTF
-,TRBJ2-1,14,TRBV5-1,CASSLTSGYNEQFF
-,TRBJ1-3,16,TRBV28,CASSPPGLSSGNTIYF
-,TRBJ2-7,15,TRBV21-1,CASSISDRGNYEQYF
-,TRBJ2-2,15,TRBV30,CAWNQAGGYTGELFF
-,TRBJ2-5,20,TRBV5-1,CASSFAIPGTSGIRRGTQYF
-,TRBJ2-7,15,TRBV11-2,CASSSAGRAFGEQYF
-,TRBJ2-1,15,TRBV5-4,CASSLDSAALNEQFF
few,TRBJ1-5,18,TRBV5-5,CASSPTWDRRYSNQPQHF
-,TRBJ1-1,14,TRBV5-6,CASRRRDRNTEAFF
-,TRBJ2-5,13,TRBV10-3,CAISEVGEETQYF
-,TRBJ2-7,11,TRBV15,CATSGAVEQYF